This T cell receptor (beta chain) emerged from a study of blood T cell repertoires in COVID-19 (dated by TCRdb to 2018 to 2020). Background on the whole study: The collaborator samples originated in the United States, Italy and Spain and spanned the acute and convalescent phases of COVID-19. The prospective study material was composed of cDNA or gDNA derived from T cells, B-cell-depleted T cells, or PBMCs. Subjects who had been exposed to COVID-19, were actively infected with it, or had recovered from it provided the deeply sampled blood TCRbeta repertoires that made up the dataset. The repertoires were made available in a free public database intended to serve as a resource for research on the immune response to SARS-CoV-2. Samples were obtained from the ongoing ImmuneRACE study (first 160 participants) and from roughly 1,300 subjects provided by 6 global collaborators. The sample metadata nearly always contained a de-identified subject ID, COVID-19 status, age in years and sex. Where available, HLA class I and class II types were obtained from metadata supplied by the sample provider rather than from assay-based typing. Broader findings and caveats from the paper: The quantity of clinical and demographic metadata differed by source and by participant and was supplied without curation.

The immunoSEQ Assay, a bias-controlled multiplex PCR, was used to amplify TCRbeta CDR3 regions from genomic DNA. As for the authors' bioinformatics: Within the assay, amplification of reference gene primers was used to estimate how many nucleated cells each sample contained. To quantify the absolute abundance of each unique TCRbeta CDR3 rearrangement, sequence reads were collapsed and filtered. For each sample, productive Simpson clonality was calculated by taking the square root of Simpson's diversity index across productive rearrangements. Held by TCRdb, this immuneACCESS table contains in-frame sequences only and omits some clones. Under half of the omission traces to an unresolved V gene where checked; the cause of the rest is unknown. Clone size and V and J calls were adopted from that table, with D and trimming inferred from the DNA. Recorded for this sample are 300,000 or so clones; more than 75% of them occurred a single time. 1% of the sample belongs to the ten largest clones.

To note about this clone: No antigen is known for it. Base qualities were left out, and no much larger clone turns up one base away.

Counted from cysteine to phenylalanine, this CDR3 has 14 amino acids. The kept DNA is CDR3 alone, 42 bases in frame from the first base. Here V drops 4 bases and J drops 7 bases, and the junction holds 7 bases not matched to any gene. From the germline V gene, CDR1 is SGDLS and CDR2 is YYNGEE. Each collaborating institution followed its own protocols to collect whole blood in K2EDTA tubes. For TCRbeta analysis, collaborator samples were shipped as frozen whole blood, as isolated PBMCs, or as DNA extracted from either sample type. This receptor was identified in a middle-aged man with active or convalescent COVID-19. Sequencing was carried out using peripheral blood. The rearrangement combines TRBV9 with TRBJ2-7, with 11 middle bases fitting TRBD1. The nucleotide sequence is TGTGCCAGCAGCCCCGGACAGGGGGCAGGGGAGCAGTACTTC. Protein translation: CASSPGQGAGEQYF.